This TCR beta chain emerged from a study of blood T cell repertoires in COVID-19. This CDR3 spans 13 amino acids. The V gene's germline CDR1 is PRHDT and CDR2 FYEKMQ (reference sequence). Trimming left V 5 bases short and J 6 bases short, with 14 bases between. Authors' methods: Estimates of nucleated cell counts were drawn from the amplification of reference gene primers. Here immunoSEQ multiplex PCR was the method, and the copy in TCRdb shows in-frame clones only, minus some. The V and J calls and the clone size are those of that table, but D and trimming were determined from the DNA. The repertoire holds some 41,000 clones, with 90% to 95% as singletons.

The TCR sequence derives from a human donor in a cohort sampled during active COVID-19. The sequencing sample was made of peripheral blood. The gene calls are TRBV13 and TRBJ2-7, with D maybe TRBD1 (6 bases). CDR3 amino acids: CASSGGGAGEQYF. CDR3 coding DNA: TGTGCCAGCAGCGGTGGGGGCGCGGGCGAGCAGTACTTC.